The 21 T cell receptor beta chains below come from one sample, sequenced in a study of CXCR3-negative and CXCR3-positive naive CD8 T cells. The study made its TRB cDNA libraries by 5' RACE, adding UMI labels. TCRdb reprocessed the 5' RACE reads and reports one entry per CDR3 protein, with no DNA. This repertoire comprises tens of thousands of distinct CDR3 sequences; its ten largest clones make up approximately 0.42%. Sequenced sample: naive CXCR3- CD8+ T cells from blood. The subset denotes: CD45RO-CCR7+CD27+CD95- naive CD8+ T cells lacking CXCR3 (TNR3-). The receptors shown here come from a human donor in good health. Some clones in this sample may be carry-over from other donors' samples.

The V and J genes are TRBV27 and TRBJ2-1; the TCRdb D gene call, TRBD1, has no DNA to confirm it. Germline V CDR1 and CDR2: MNHEY, SMNVEV (reference sequence). The length of the CDR3 is 15 residues. CDR3 sequence: CASSLSRGVPNEQFF.

The chain combines TRBV7-9 with TRBJ2-7; TCRdb designates TRBD1, a call that cannot be tested without DNA. Per the germline V gene, CDR1 is SEHNR and CDR2 is FQNEAQ (reference sequence). The CDR3 extends over 15 amino acids. Here the CDR3 reads CASSLGQGRSREQYF.

The chain employs TRBV6-6 and TRBJ2-3; the D call from TCRdb, TRBD2, cannot be confirmed without DNA. Germline V CDR1 and CDR2: MNHNY, SVGAGI (reference sequence). This CDR3 region has 16 residues. CDR3: CASNSFGTSEPDTQYF.

This chain joins TRBV29-1 and TRBJ2-1; TCRdb's D call, TRBD1, is unchecked because there is no DNA. Germline V gives CDR1 SQVTM, CDR2 ANQGSEA. The CDR3 is 12 amino acids. CDR3 sequence: CSGTGDLNEQFF.

The V gene is TRBV14, the J gene TRBJ2-7. Germline V gene lookup returns CDR1 SGHDN and CDR2 FVKESK. The CDR3 spans 11 residues. The CDR3: CASTKGYEQYF.

The rearrangement links TRBV9 to TRBJ1-1; TCRdb designates TRBD1, a call that cannot be tested without DNA. The CDR3 runs to 15 residues. CDR1 and CDR2 from the germline V gene are SGDLS and YYNGEE. This chain's CDR3 is CASSPPGPQDTEAFF.

The gene calls are TRBV21-1 and TRBJ2-7; TCRdb lists TRBD1, though no DNA is available to test this call. TRBV21-1 is annotated as a pseudogene. CDR3 size: 14 residues. The CDR3 region is CASSKSHREYEQYF.

The chain couples TRBV2 to TRBJ1-2; TCRdb returns TRBD1, unconfirmable since there is no DNA. CDR3 size: 15 residues. Per the germline V gene, CDR1 is SNHLY and CDR2 is FYNNEI. The chain's CDR3 is CASSPSGTGGYGYTF.

This chain connects TRBV28 to TRBJ2-1; TCRdb designates TRBD1, a call that cannot be tested without DNA. The CDR3 spans 15 residues. Germline V gene lookup returns CDR1 MDHEN and CDR2 SYDVKM. The chain's CDR3 is CASSLRTGGRDEQFF.

The chain recombines TRBV7-9 with TRBJ2-7; TCRdb calls TRBD1, which cannot be checked without DNA. From germline, CDR1 is SEHNR and CDR2 FQNEAQ (reference sequence). The CDR3 has 15 residues. The CDR3 loop reads CASSNPGQEIYEQYF. Filled out from reference TRBV7-9 and TRBJ2-7, the complete variable domain reads DTGVSQNPRHKITKRGQNVTFRCDPISEHNRLYWYRQTLGQGPEFLTYFQNEAQLEKSRLLSDRFSAERPKGSFSTLEIQRTEQGDSAMYLCASSNPGQEIYEQYFGPGTRLTVT.

This chain links TRBV5-1 with TRBJ2-7; TCRdb designates TRBD1, a call that cannot be tested without DNA. Germline V CDR1 and CDR2: SGHRS, YFSETQ. This CDR3 spans 14 amino acids. Here the CDR3 reads CASRSGTPAYEQYF.

The chain has TRBV28 and TRBJ2-7; TCRdb's assignment of TRBD1 cannot be checked, as there is no DNA. The germline CDR1 and CDR2 sequences are MDHEN and SYDVKM. The CDR3 runs to 18 residues. This CDR3 is CASSARGGGSGYSYEQYF. The variable domain in full, completed from reference TRBV28 and TRBJ2-7, reads DVKVTQSSRYLVKRTGEKVFLECVQDMDHENMFWYRQDPGLGLRLIYFSYDVKMKEKGDIPEGYSVSREKKERFSLILESASTNQTSMYLCASSARGGGSGYSYEQYFGPGTRLTVT.

The chain recombines TRBV27 with TRBJ1-1. CDR1 and CDR2 from the germline V gene are MNHEY and SMNVEV (reference sequence). The CDR3 loop spans 13 amino acids. This CDR3 is CASREPGRGEAFF.

The rearrangement uses TRBV29-1 and TRBJ2-3; lacking DNA, the TRBD1 call made by TCRdb goes unchecked. The CDR3 runs 15 residues. From germline, CDR1 is SQVTM and CDR2 ANQGSEA. The CDR3 here is CSVESSGQSTDTQYF.

The rearrangement joins TRBV10-3 to TRBJ2-1; TCRdb designates TRBD2, a call that cannot be tested without DNA. Per the germline V gene, CDR1 is ENHRY and CDR2 is SYGVKD. The CDR3 extends over 15 amino acids. The CDR3: CATLSGGDSYNEQFF.

The J gene is TRBJ2-3, the V gene TRBV6-2 or TRBV6-3; TCRdb's D gene call, TRBD2, goes unchecked for lack of DNA. Germline lookup yields CDR1 MNHEY and CDR2 SVGEGT. The CDR3 is made up of 14 amino acids. The CDR3 sequence: CASTLVPGTDTQYF.

The V call is TRBV29-1, the J call TRBJ1-2; TCRdb picks TRBD1, but there is no DNA to check that call. Germline lookup yields CDR1 SQVTM and CDR2 ANQGSEA. The CDR3 length is 13 residues. The CDR3 reads CSVEEEQGYGYTF. The full variable domain, in which reference TRBV29-1 and TRBJ1-2 provide the parts outside the CDR3, is SAVISQKPSRDICQRGTSLTIQCQVDSQVTMMFWYRQQPGQSLTLIATANQGSEATYESGFVIDKFPISRPNLTFSTLTVSNMSPEDSSIYLCSVEEEQGYGYTFGSGTRLTVV.

The chain uses TRBV5-1 and TRBJ2-5; TCRdb's assignment of TRBD2 cannot be checked, as there is no DNA. The length of the CDR3 is 14 residues. Germline loops: CDR1 SGHRS, CDR2 YFSETQ. CDR3 in amino acids: CASSPGTSPETQYF. Together with reference TRBV5-1 and TRBJ2-5, the CDR3 gives the full variable domain: KAGVTQTPRYLIKTRGQQVTLSCSPISGHRSVSWYQQTPGQGLQFLFEYFSETQRNKGNFPGRFSGRQFSNSRSEMNVSTLELGDSALYLCASSPGTSPETQYFGPGTRLLVL.

The CDR3 loop is CASSMLTGKYDYTF. V is TRBV9 and J is TRBJ1-2; the TCRdb D gene call, TRBD1, has no DNA to confirm it. Germline V CDR1 and CDR2: SGDLS, YYNGEE. This CDR3 has 14 residues.

Here the CDR3 reads CSARDRLTSGKDNEQFF. The rearrangement joins TRBV20-1 to TRBJ2-1; TCRdb proposes TRBD2, but this gene call is untestable without DNA. The CDR3 runs 17 residues. The V gene's germline CDR1 is DFQATT and CDR2 SNEGSKA (reference sequence).

V gene TRBV3-1 combines with J gene TRBJ2-2; absent DNA, TCRdb's TRBD1 call cannot be checked. Looked up from germline, CDR1 is LGHDT and CDR2 is YNNKEL (reference sequence). This CDR3 region has 14 residues. The CDR3 sequence: CASSQVREAGELFF.